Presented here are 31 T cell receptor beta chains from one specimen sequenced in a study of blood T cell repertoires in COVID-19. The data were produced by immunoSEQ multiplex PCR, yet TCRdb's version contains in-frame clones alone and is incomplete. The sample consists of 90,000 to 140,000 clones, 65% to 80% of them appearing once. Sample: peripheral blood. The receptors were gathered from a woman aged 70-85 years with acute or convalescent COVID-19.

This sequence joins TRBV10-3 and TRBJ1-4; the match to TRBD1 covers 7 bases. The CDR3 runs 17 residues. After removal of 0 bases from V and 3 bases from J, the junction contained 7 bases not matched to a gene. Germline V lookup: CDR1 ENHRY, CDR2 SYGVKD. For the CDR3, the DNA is TGTGCCATCAGTGAGTCGAAGGGAACAGGGGCTAATGAAAAACTGTTTTTT. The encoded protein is CAISESKGTGANEKLFF.

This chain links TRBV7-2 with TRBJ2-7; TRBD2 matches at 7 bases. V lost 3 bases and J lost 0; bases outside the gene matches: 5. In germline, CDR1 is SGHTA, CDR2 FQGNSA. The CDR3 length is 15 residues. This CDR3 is CASSFSGVSSYEQYF. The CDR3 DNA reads TGTGCCAGCAGCTTCAGCGGGGTATCCTCCTACGAGCAGTACTTC.

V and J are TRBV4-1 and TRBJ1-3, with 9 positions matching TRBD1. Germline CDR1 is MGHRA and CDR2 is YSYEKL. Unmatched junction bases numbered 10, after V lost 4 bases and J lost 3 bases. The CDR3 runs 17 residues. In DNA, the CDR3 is TGCGCCAGCAGCCTCACCGGGACAGGGATCGGTGGAAACACCATATATTTT. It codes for CASSLTGTGIGGNTIYF.

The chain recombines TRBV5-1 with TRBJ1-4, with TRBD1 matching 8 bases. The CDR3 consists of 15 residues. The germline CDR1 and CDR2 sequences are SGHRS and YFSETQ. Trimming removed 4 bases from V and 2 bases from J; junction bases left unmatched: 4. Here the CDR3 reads CASSENRGTNEKLFF. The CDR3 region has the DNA TGCGCCAGCAGCGAAAACAGGGGGACTAATGAAAAACTGTTTTTT.

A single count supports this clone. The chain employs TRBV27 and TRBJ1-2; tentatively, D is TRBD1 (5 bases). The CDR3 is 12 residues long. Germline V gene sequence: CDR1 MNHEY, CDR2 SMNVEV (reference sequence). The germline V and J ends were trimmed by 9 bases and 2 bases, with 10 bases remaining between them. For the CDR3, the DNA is TGTGCCAGTCGTACAGGAAACTATGGCTACACCTTC. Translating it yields CASRTGNYGYTF.

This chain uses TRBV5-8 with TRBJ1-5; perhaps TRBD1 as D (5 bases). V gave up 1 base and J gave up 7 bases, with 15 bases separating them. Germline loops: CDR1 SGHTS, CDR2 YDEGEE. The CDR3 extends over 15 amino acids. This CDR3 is CASSLNQGGTQPQHF. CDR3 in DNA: TGTGCCAGCAGCTTGAACCAGGGCGGGACGCAGCCCCAGCATTTT. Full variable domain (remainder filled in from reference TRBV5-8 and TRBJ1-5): EAGVTQSPTHLIKTRGQQATLRCSPISGHTSVYWYQQALGLGLQFLLWYDEGEERNRGNFPPRFSGRQFPNYSSELNVNALELEDSALYLCASSLNQGGTQPQHFGDGTRLSIL.

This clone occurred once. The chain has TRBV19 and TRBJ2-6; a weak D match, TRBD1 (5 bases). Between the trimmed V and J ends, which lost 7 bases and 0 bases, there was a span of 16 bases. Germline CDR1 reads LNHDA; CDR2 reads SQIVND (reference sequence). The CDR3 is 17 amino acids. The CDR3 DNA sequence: TGTGCCAGTACCCCTCGCCAGGGAATCTCTGGGGCCAACGTCCTGACTTTC. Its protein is CASTPRQGISGANVLTF. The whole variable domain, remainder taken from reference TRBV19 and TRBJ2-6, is DGGITQSPKYLFRKEGQNVTLSCEQNLNHDAMYWYRQDPGQGLRLIYYSQIVNDFQKGDIAEGYSVSREKKESFPLTVTSAQKNPTAFYLCASTPRQGISGANVLTFGAGSRLTVL.

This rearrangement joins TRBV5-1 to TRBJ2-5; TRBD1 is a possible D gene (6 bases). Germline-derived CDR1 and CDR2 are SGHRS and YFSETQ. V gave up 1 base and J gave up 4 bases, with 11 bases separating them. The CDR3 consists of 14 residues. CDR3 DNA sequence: TGCGCCAGCAGCTTGAGGGGGATAGGAGAGACCCAGTACTTC. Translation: CASSLRGIGETQYF.

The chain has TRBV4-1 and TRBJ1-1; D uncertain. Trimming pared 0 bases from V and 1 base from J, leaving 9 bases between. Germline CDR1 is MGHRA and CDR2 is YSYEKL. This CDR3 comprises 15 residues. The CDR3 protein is CASSQDRGQNTEAFF. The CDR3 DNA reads TGCGCCAGCAGCCAAGATCGCGGCCAGAACACTGAAGCTTTCTTT.

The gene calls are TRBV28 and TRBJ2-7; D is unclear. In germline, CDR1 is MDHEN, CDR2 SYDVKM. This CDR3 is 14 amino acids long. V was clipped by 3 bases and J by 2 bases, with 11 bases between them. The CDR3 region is CASSFGLPPYEQYF. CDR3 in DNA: TGTGCCAGCAGTTTTGGGCTCCCTCCCTACGAGCAGTACTTC.

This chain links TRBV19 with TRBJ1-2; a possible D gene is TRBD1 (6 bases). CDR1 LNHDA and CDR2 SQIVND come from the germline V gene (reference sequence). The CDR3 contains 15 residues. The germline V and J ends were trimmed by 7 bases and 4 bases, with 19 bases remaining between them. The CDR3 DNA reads TGTGCCAGTACCTCCCCATCCGGGACACTCTATGGCTACACCTTC. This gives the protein CASTSPSGTLYGYTF.

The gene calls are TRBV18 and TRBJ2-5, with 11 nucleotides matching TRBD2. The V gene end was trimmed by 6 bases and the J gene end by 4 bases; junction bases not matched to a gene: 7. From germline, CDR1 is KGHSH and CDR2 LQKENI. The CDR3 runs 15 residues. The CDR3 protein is CASSLNSGRGETQYF. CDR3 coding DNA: TGTGCCAGCTCGCTAAATAGCGGGAGGGGAGAGACCCAGTACTTC.

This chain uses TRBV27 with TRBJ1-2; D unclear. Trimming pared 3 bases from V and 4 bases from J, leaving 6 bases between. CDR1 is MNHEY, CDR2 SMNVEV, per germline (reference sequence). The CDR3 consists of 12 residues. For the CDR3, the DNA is TGTGCCAGCAGTTTTAACGGCTATGGCTACACCTTC. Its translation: CASSFNGYGYTF.

The CDR3 bases are TGTGCCAGTAGAACCTGGACAGGGGTGAACACTGAAGCTTTCTTT. Protein: CASRTWTGVNTEAFF. V and J are TRBV19 and TRBJ1-1, with 9 nucleotides matching TRBD1. The germline V gene encodes CDR1 LNHDA and CDR2 SQIVND (reference sequence). The CDR3 contains 15 residues. The ends lost 6 bases at V and 0 bases at J; junction bases unmatched: 5.

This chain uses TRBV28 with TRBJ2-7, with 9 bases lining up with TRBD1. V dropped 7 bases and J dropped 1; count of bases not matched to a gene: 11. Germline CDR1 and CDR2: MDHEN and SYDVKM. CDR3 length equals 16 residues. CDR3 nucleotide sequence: TGTGCCAGCACCTCCCTGGGACAGGGATATTCCTACGAGCAGTACTTC. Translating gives CASTSLGQGYSYEQYF.

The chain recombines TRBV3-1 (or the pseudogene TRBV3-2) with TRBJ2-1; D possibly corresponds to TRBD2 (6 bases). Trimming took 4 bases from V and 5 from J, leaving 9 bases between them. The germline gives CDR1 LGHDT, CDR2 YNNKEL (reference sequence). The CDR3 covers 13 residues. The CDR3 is CASSPRGNNEQFF. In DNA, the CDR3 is TGTGCCAGCAGCCCTCGGGGGAACAATGAGCAGTTCTTC.

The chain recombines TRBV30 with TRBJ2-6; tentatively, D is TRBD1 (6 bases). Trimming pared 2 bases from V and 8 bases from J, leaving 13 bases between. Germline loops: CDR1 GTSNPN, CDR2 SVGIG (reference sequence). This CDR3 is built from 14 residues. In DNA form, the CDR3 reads TGTGCCTGGAGTAAAGGGGGAATGACCAACGTCCTGACTTTC. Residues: CAWSKGGMTNVLTF. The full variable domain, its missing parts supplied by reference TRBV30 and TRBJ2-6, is SQTIHQWPATLVQPVGSPLSLECTVEGTSNPNLYWYRQAAGRGLQLLFYSVGIGQISSEVPQNLSASRPQDRQFILSSKKLLLSDSGFYLCAWSKGGMTNVLTFGAGSRLTVL.

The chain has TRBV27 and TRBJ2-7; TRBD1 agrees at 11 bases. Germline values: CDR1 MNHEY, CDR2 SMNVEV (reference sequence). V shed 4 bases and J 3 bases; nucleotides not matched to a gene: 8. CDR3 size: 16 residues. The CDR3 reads CASSSDRGRMGYEQYF. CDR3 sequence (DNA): TGTGCCAGCAGTTCGGACAGGGGGCGCATGGGCTACGAGCAGTACTTC.

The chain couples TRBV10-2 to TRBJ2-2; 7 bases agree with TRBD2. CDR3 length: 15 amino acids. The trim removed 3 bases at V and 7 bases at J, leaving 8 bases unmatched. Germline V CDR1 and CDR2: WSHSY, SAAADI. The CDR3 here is CASSESRGISGELFF. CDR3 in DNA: TGCGCCAGCAGTGAATCGCGGGGGATTAGCGGGGAGCTGTTTTTT.

The chain's CDR3 is CASSQWALNTEGSYEQYF. The CDR3 nucleotides are TGTGCCAGCAGCCAATGGGCCTTGAACACAGAGGGTTCCTACGAGCAGTACTTC. This chain joins TRBV3-1 (or the pseudogene TRBV3-2) and TRBJ2-7; D is possibly TRBD2 (5 bases). Trimming removed 2 bases at V and 1 base at J, with 21 bases between. The CDR3 length is 18 residues. The germline V gene encodes CDR1 LGHDT and CDR2 YNNKEL (reference sequence).

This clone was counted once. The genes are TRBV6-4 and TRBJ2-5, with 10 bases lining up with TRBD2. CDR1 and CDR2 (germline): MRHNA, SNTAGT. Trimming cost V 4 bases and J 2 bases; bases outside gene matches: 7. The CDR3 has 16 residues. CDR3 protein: CASSVSTSGAQETQYF. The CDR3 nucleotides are TGTGCCAGCAGTGTTAGCACTAGCGGGGCACAAGAGACCCAGTACTTC.

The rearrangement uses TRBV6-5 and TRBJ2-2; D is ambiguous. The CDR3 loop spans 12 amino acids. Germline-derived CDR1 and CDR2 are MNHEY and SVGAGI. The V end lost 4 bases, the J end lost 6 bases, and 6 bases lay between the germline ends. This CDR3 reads CASSSRAGELFF. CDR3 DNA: TGTGCCAGCAGTTCCCGAGCCGGGGAGCTGTTTTTT.

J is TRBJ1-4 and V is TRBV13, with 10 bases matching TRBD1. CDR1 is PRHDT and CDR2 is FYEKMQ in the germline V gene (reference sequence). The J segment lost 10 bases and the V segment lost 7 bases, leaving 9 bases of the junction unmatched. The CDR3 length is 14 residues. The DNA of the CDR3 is TGTGCCAGCACCTCCGGGACAGGGGTCGGAAAACTGTTTTTT. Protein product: CASTSGTGVGKLFF.

The CDR3 DNA reads TGTGCCAGCGGAAGACGGGACAACTATAATTCACCCCTCCACTTT. Translated, it gives CASGRRDNYNSPLHF. The chain combines TRBV7-8 with TRBJ1-6; a possible D gene is TRBD1 (6 bases). The germline CDR1 and CDR2 sequences are SGHVS and FQNEAQ. The V and J ends lost 8 bases and 3 bases respectively, with 14 bases between them. The CDR3 spans 15 residues.

This chain's CDR3 is CASSKMDRGLPVQYF. In nucleotides, the CDR3 is TGTGCCAGTAGTAAAATGGACAGGGGGCTACCAGTTCAGTACTTC. This sequence joins TRBV19 and TRBJ2-4, with 11 bases that match TRBD1. The CDR3 sequence is 15 residues long. Germline loops: CDR1 LNHDA, CDR2 SQIVND (reference sequence). V shed 4 bases, J shed 11 bases, and the junction held 10 bases outside the gene matches.

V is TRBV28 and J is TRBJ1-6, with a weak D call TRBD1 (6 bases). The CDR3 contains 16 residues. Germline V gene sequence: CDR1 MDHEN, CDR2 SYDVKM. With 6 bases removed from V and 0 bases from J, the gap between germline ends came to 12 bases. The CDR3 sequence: CASRTGPSSYNSPLHF. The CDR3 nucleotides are TGTGCCAGCAGAACAGGGCCAAGCTCCTATAATTCACCCCTCCACTTT.

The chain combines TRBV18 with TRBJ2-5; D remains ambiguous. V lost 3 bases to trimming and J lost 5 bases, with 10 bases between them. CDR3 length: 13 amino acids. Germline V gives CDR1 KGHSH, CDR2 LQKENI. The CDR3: CASSPQAWETQYF. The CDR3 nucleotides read TGTGCCAGCTCACCCCAAGCGTGGGAGACCCAGTACTTC. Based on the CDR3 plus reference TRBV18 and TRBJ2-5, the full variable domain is NAGVMQNPRHLVRRRGQEARLRCSPMKGHSHVYWYRQLPEEGLKFMVYLQKENIIDESGMPKERFSAEFPKEGPSILRIQQVVRGDSAAYFCASSPQAWETQYFGPGTRLLVL.

The CDR3 here is CASSLGQQNSPLHF. CDR3 DNA: TGTGCCAGCAGCCTTGGACAGCAAAATTCACCCCTCCACTTT. The chain carries TRBV13 and TRBJ1-6; possible D gene TRBD1, 6 bases. The CDR3 runs to 14 residues. The V gene's germline CDR1 is PRHDT and CDR2 FYEKMQ (reference sequence). Between the trimmed V and J ends, which lost 5 bases and 7 bases, there was a span of 12 bases.

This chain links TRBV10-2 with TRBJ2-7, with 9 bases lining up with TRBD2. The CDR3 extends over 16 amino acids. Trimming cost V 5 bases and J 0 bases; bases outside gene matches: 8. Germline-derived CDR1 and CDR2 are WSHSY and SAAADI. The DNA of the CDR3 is TGCGCCAGCAGTCCCCTCCTAGCGGGGAGCTCCTACGAGCAGTACTTC. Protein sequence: CASSPLLAGSSYEQYF.

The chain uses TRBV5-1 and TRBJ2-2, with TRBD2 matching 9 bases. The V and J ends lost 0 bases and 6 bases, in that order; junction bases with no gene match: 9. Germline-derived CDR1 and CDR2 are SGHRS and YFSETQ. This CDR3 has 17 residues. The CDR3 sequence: CASSLVAGGPQPGELFF. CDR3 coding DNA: TGCGCCAGCAGCTTGGTTGCGGGGGGGCCCCAACCCGGGGAGCTGTTTTTT.

In DNA form, the CDR3 reads TGTGCCAGCAGCTTACTAGCGGGGGCCACCTACGAGCAGTACTTC. It encodes CASSLLAGATYEQYF. The genes are TRBV7-2 and TRBJ2-7, with 10 bases identical to TRBD2. Germline-derived CDR1 and CDR2 are SGHTA and FQGNSA. J was trimmed by 2 bases and V by 2 bases; bases with no gene match: 3. This CDR3 comprises 15 residues.